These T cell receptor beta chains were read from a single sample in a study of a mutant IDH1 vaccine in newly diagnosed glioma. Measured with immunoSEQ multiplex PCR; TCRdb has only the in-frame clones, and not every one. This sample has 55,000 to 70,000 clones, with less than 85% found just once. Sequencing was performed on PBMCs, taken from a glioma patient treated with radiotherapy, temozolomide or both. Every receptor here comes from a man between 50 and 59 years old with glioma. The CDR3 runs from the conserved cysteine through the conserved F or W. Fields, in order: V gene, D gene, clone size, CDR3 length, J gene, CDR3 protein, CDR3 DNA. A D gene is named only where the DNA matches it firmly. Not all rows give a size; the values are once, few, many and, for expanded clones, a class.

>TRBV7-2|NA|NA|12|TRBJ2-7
CASSLTGDEQYF
TGTGCCAGCAGCTTAACGGGGGACGAGCAGTACTTC
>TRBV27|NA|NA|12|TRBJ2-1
CASSSLAFEQFF
TGTGCCAGCAGTTCTCTAGCATTTGAGCAGTTCTTC
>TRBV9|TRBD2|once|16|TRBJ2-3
CASSGEGGGGTDTQYF
TGTGCCAGCAGCGGAGAAGGCGGGGGGGGCACAGATACGCAGTATTTT
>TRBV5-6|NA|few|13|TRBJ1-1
CASRAGQNTEAFF
TGTGCCAGCAGGGCCGGGCAGAACACTGAAGCTTTCTTT
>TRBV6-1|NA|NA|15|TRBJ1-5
CASSDRRAENQPQHF
TGTGCCAGCAGTGACCGTAGGGCGGAAAATCAGCCCCAGCATTTT
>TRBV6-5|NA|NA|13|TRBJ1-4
CASSATGIEKLFF
TGTGCCAGCTCTGCAACAGGGATTGAAAAACTGTTTTTT
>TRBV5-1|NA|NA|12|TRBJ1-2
CASSLAGYGYTF
TGCGCCAGCAGCTTGGCAGGGTATGGCTACACCTTC
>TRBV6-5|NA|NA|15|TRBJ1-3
CASSYDRKYGNTIYF
TGTGCCAGCAGTTACGACAGGAAATATGGAAACACCATATATTTT
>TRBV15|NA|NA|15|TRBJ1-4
CATSRDLDRGAKLFF
TGTGCCACCAGCAGAGATCTCGACCGGGGGGCAAAACTGTTTTTT
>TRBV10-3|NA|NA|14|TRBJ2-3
CAISEAGITDTQYF
TGTGCCATCAGTGAGGCGGGAATCACAGATACGCAGTATTTT
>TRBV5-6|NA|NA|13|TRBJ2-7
CASSFGWGGEQYF
TGTGCCAGCAGCTTCGGGTGGGGCGGCGAGCAGTACTTC
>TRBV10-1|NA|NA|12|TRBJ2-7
CASSENRVAQYF
TGCGCCAGCAGTGAAAATCGAGTCGCGCAGTACTTC
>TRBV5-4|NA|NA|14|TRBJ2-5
CASSLMPGSETQYF
TGTGCCAGCAGCTTGATGCCAGGGAGCGAGACCCAGTACTTC
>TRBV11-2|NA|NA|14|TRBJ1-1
CASSLRDPSFEAFF
TGTGCCAGCAGCCTCCGGGATCCGAGCTTTGAAGCTTTCTTT
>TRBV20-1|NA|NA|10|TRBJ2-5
CSATQETQYF
TGCAGTGCTACCCAAGAGACCCAGTACTTC
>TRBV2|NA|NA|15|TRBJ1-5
CASSEGLGPNQPQHF
TGTGCCAGCAGTGAAGGTCTGGGACCTAATCAGCCCCAGCATTTT
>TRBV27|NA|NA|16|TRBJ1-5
CASSPTGGRENQPQHF
TGTGCCAGCAGTCCAACTGGGGGCAGGGAGAATCAGCCCCAGCATTTT
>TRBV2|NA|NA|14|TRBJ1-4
CASIWGGGNEKLFF
TGTGCCAGCATCTGGGGAGGGGGTAATGAAAAACTGTTTTTT
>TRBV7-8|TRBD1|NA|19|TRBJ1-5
CASSLNRDREKQGNQPQHF
TGTGCCAGCAGCCTTAACCGGGACAGGGAGAAGCAAGGCAATCAGCCCCAGCATTTT
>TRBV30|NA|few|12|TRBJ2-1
CALGPLGNEQFF
TGTGCCTTGGGACCCCTGGGTAATGAGCAGTTCTTC
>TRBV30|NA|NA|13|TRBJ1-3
CAWSPDRGNTIYF
TGTGCCTGGAGTCCCGACCGCGGAAACACCATATATTTT
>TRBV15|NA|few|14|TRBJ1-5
CATSRVQGGQPQHF
TGTGCCACCAGCAGAGTCCAGGGAGGTCAGCCCCAGCATTTT
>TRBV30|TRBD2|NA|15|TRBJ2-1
CAWSVVSGGYNEQFF
TGTGCCTGGAGTGTGGTTTCGGGGGGATACAATGAGCAGTTCTTC
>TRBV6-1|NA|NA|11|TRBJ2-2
CASSGNGELFF
TGTGCCAGCAGTGGCAACGGGGAGCTGTTTTTT
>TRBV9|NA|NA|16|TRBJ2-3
CASSALTGQGEDTQYF
TGTGCCAGCAGCGCCCTAACGGGACAAGGGGAGGATACGCAGTATTTT
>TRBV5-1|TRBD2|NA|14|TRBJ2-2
CASSPAGDTGELFF
TGCGCCAGCAGCCCTGCGGGGGACACCGGGGAGCTGTTTTTT
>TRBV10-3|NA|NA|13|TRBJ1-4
CAIRNLIGEKLFF
TGTGCCATCAGGAACCTAATTGGTGAAAAACTGTTTTTT
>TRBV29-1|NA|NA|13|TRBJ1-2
CSAYTSEFGGYTF
TGCAGCGCTTACACCAGTGAGTTCGGAGGCTACACCTTC
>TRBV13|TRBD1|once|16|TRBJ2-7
CASSPFSDRRTYEQYF
TGTGCCAGCAGCCCTTTCTCGGACAGGAGAACCTACGAGCAGTACTTC
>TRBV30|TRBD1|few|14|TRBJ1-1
CAWSTTQGATEAFF
TGTGCCTGGAGTACCACACAGGGGGCCACTGAAGCTTTCTTT
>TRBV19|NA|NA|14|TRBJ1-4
CASSPRTDNEKLFF
TGTGCCAGTAGTCCCCGGACAGATAATGAAAAACTGTTTTTT
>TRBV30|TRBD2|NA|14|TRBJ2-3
CAWNRRGGPDTQYF
TGTGCCTGGAATAGGCGGGGGGGGCCAGATACGCAGTATTTT
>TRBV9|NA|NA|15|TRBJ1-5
CASSPGSNSNQPQHF
TGTGCCAGCAGCCCCGGTAGCAATAGCAATCAGCCCCAGCATTTT
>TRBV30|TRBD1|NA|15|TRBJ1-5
CAWTHLGTANQPQHF
TGTGCCTGGACCCACCTCGGGACAGCGAATCAGCCCCAGCATTTT
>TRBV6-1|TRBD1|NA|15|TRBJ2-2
CASSGTGAFTGELFF
TGTGCCAGCAGTGGGACAGGGGCCTTCACCGGGGAGCTGTTTTTT
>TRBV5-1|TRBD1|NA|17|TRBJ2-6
CASDPGQGATGANVLTF
TGCGCCAGCGACCCGGGACAGGGGGCTACCGGGGCCAACGTCCTGACTTTC
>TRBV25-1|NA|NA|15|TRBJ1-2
CASSEYGAPPHGYTF
TGTGCCAGCAGTGAATACGGGGCCCCTCCGCATGGCTACACCTTC
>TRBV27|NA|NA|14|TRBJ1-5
CASSLSGGVQPQHF
TGTGCCAGCAGTTTATCGGGGGGAGTGCAGCCCCAGCATTTT
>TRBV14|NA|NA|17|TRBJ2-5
CASSQDLNRLGQETQYF
TGTGCCAGCAGCCAAGATTTAAATCGGCTGGGCCAAGAGACCCAGTACTTC
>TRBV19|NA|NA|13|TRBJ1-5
CASSIGRGQPQHF
TGTGCCAGTAGTATCGGCAGGGGACAGCCCCAGCATTTT
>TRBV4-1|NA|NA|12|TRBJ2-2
CASSHPGGELFF
TGCGCCAGCAGCCACCCCGGAGGGGAGCTGTTTTTT
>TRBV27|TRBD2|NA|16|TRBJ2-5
CASSLFVGGAKETQYF
TGTGCCAGCAGTTTATTTGTCGGGGGGGCCAAAGAGACCCAGTACTTC
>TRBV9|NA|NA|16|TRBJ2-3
CASSPHRGAGTDTQYF
TGTGCCAGCAGCCCCCATAGGGGGGCAGGCACAGATACGCAGTATTTT
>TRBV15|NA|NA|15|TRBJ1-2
CATSRGGGAFYGYTF
TGTGCCACCAGCAGAGGGGGCGGGGCTTTCTATGGCTACACCTTC
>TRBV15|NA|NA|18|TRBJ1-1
CATSRGIRGGTSNTEAFF
TGTGCCACCAGCAGAGGCATCCGCGGGGGGACATCGAACACTGAAGCTTTCTTT
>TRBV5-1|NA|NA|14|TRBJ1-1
CASSLLESNTEAFF
TGCGCCAGCAGCTTGCTAGAATCAAACACTGAAGCTTTCTTT
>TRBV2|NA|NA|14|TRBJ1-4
CASTREGFNEKLFF
TGTGCCAGTACCCGGGAGGGTTTTAATGAAAAACTGTTTTTT
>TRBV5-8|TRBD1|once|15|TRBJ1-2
CASSPGTGAFYGYTF
TGTGCCAGCAGCCCTGGGACAGGGGCGTTCTATGGCTACACCTTC
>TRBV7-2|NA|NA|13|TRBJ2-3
CASSPSDADTQYF
TGTGCCAGCAGCCCCTCAGACGCGGATACGCAGTATTTT
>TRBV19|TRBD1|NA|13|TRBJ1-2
CASSLGTAYGYTF
TGTGCCAGTAGTCTAGGGACAGCTTATGGCTACACCTTC
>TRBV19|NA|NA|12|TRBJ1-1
CASSGPNTEAFF
TGTGCCAGTAGCGGACCAAACACTGAAGCTTTCTTT
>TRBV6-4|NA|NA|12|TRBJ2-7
CASPTRARIKYF
TGTGCCAGCCCGACCAGGGCAAGGATTAAGTACTTC
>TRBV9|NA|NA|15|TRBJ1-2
CASSVRLNPNYGYTF
TGTGCCAGCAGCGTAAGGCTCAATCCTAACTATGGCTACACCTTC
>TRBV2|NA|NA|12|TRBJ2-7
CASRATLYEQYF
TGTGCCAGCCGGGCCACTCTCTACGAGCAGTACTTC
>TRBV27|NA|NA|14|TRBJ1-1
CASSFVGGNTEAFF
TGTGCCAGCAGTTTCGTAGGGGGGAACACTGAAGCTTTCTTT